What follows are 14 T cell receptor beta chains derived from one specimen sequenced in a study of PD-L1 blockade in urothelial cancer. The table came from immunoSEQ multiplex PCR; TCRdb's copy has only in-frame clones and leaves some out. The sample has approximately 48,000 clones, around 86% seen once. Here the sequenced sample was PBMCs, taken around atezolizumab (anti-PD-L1) treatment. These receptors all stem from a man aged 60-69 years with urothelial cancer.

The CDR3 DNA follows: TGTGCCTGGAGTGTCGGCCAGGGATACGAAAAACTGTTTTTT. Encoded protein: CAWSVGQGYEKLFF. J is TRBJ1-4 and V is TRBV30, with D possibly TRBD1 on 5 matching bases. This CDR3 is 14 amino acids long. V shed 0 bases and J shed 8 bases, with 13 bases lying between them. Germline V gene sequence: CDR1 GTSNPN, CDR2 SVGIG (reference sequence).

The chain links TRBV2 to TRBJ1-6, with TRBD1 matching over 8 bases. CDR3 length equals 16 residues. The junction had 4 bases not matched to a gene; V was cut back by 2 bases and J by 4 bases. CDR1 is SNHLY, CDR2 FYNNEI, per germline. The DNA of the CDR3 is TGTGCCAGCAGTGAATCGGGACAGGTTTATAATTCACCCCTCCACTTT. Translated, it gives CASSESGQVYNSPLHF.

The V and J genes are TRBV6-6 and TRBJ1-1; TRBD1 is a possible D gene (5 bases). V lost 7 bases to trimming and J lost 0 bases, with 12 bases between them. This CDR3 is 14 amino acids long. Germline V gene sequence: CDR1 MNHNY, CDR2 SVGAGI (reference sequence). As DNA, the CDR3 is TGTGCCAGCAAGAAGGACATTTTGAACACTGAAGCTTTCTTT. It specifies CASKKDILNTEAFF.

This chain uses TRBV11-2 with TRBJ1-3; D gene uncertain. The CDR3 sequence is 14 residues long. In germline, CDR1 is SGHAT, CDR2 FQNNGV. Trimming shortened V by 6 bases and J by 0 bases, and 9 bases separated the two germline ends. The CDR3 DNA is TGTGCCAGCAGTCCGACACGCTCTGGAAACACCATATATTTT. Its translation is CASSPTRSGNTIYF.

This chain uses TRBV6-1 with TRBJ2-3; 7 nucleotides match TRBD2. The CDR3 has 14 residues. V lost 4 bases, J lost 2 bases, and 3 bases stayed unmatched. CDR1 and CDR2 (germline): MNHNS, SASEGT. This chain's CDR3 is CASSVTSDTDTQYF. The CDR3 DNA follows: TGTGCCAGCAGTGTTACTAGCGACACAGATACGCAGTATTTT.

This sequence joins TRBV7-6 and TRBJ2-1; possibly TRBD1 for D (5 bases). This CDR3 spans 17 amino acids. The V and J ends lost 3 bases and 0 bases respectively, with 15 bases between them. Germline-derived CDR1 and CDR2 are SGHVS and FNYEAQ. The DNA of the CDR3 is TGTGCCAGCAGCTTGTCATATGGGGCGACCTCCTACAATGAGCAGTTCTTC. It is translated as CASSLSYGATSYNEQFF.

The gene calls are TRBV7-2 and TRBJ1-1; 7 bases are shared with TRBD1. The V gene's germline CDR1 is SGHTA and CDR2 FQGNSA. The CDR3 runs to 15 residues. V gave up 5 bases and J gave up 4 bases; unmatched junction bases: 10. CDR3 protein: CASSVRQGRGTEAFF. The CDR3, as DNA: TGTGCCAGCAGCGTCCGACAGGGTCGGGGCACTGAAGCTTTCTTT.

This chain joins TRBV5-6 and TRBJ2-1, with D tentatively TRBD2 (5 bases). The germline gives CDR1 SGHDT, CDR2 YYEEEE. The CDR3 contains 15 residues. V lost 1 base to trimming and J lost 0 bases, with 8 bases between them. This CDR3 is CASSLSAGSYNEQFF. The CDR3 nucleotides read TGTGCCAGCAGCTTGTCGGCGGGCTCCTACAATGAGCAGTTCTTC. The full variable domain, its missing parts supplied by reference TRBV5-6 and TRBJ2-1, is DAGVTQSPTHLIKTRGQQVTLRCSPKSGHDTVSWYQQALGQGPQFIFQYYEEEERQRGNFPDRFSGHQFPNYSSELNVNALLLGDSALYLCASSLSAGSYNEQFFGPGTRLTVL.

This clone is medium-sized (0.01 to 0.1%) in the sample. This chain joins TRBV29-1 and TRBJ2-1, with D perhaps TRBD2 (5 bases). There are 15 residues in the CDR3. V was clipped by 7 bases and J by 5 bases, with 21 bases between them. Germline CDR1 reads SQVTM; CDR2 reads ANQGSEA. The CDR3 region has the DNA TGCAGCGCCCAACCGCGGAGTGGGAGCCACAATGAGCAGTTCTTC. As protein: CSAQPRSGSHNEQFF.

The chain employs TRBV19 and TRBJ2-7, with 9 bases aligning to TRBD1. The CDR3 extends over 15 amino acids. The trim removed 5 bases at V and 0 bases at J, leaving 5 bases unmatched. Germline values: CDR1 LNHDA, CDR2 SQIVND (reference sequence). The CDR3 DNA reads as TGTGCCAGTAGTGAAAGGGGACAGGGCTCCTACGAGCAGTACTTC. Translation: CASSERGQGSYEQYF.

This sequence joins TRBV19 and TRBJ2-7; D gene unclear. Trimming cost V 6 bases and J 0 bases, with 9 bases left between them. This CDR3 region has 13 residues. Germline V gives CDR1 LNHDA, CDR2 SQIVND (reference sequence). In nucleotides, the CDR3 is TGTGCCAGTAGACTCAGGAACTCCTACGAGCAGTACTTC. Protein: CASRLRNSYEQYF.

This clone showed up just once. The gene calls are TRBV6-6 and TRBJ1-1, with 12 nucleotides matching TRBD1. Per germline, CDR1 MNHNY and CDR2 SVGAGI (reference sequence). The V segment lost 6 bases and the J segment 8 bases; nucleotides outside the gene matches: 10. This CDR3 spans 15 amino acids. The CDR3 bases are TGTGCCAGCAGGGCTTCCGGGACAGGGGGCGCAGAAGCTTTCTTT. Protein product: CASRASGTGGAEAFF.

The chain joins TRBV12-5 to TRBJ2-1; D not certain. V was cut by 1 base and J by 8 bases, with 15 bases left in between. The germline V gene has CDR1 LGHNT and CDR2 FRNRAP. The CDR3 has 15 amino acids. In DNA form, the CDR3 reads TGTGCTAGTGGTTTGGCCCGCGGCGTTCCCTATGAGCAGTTCTTC. This gives the protein CASGLARGVPYEQFF. Drawing the rest from reference TRBV12-5 and TRBJ2-1, the complete variable domain is DARVTQTPRHKVTEMGQEVTMRCQPILGHNTVFWYRQTMMQGLELLAYFRNRAPLDDSGMPKDRFSAEMPDATLATLKIQPSEPRDSAVYFCASGLARGVPYEQFFGPGTRLTVL.

The J gene is TRBJ1-4, the V gene TRBV11-3, with TRBD1 as a possible D gene (5 bases). This CDR3 has 16 residues. V was shortened by 5 bases and J by 5 bases, with 18 bases between the two germline ends. CDR1 is SGHNT, CDR2 YENEEA, per germline. Here the CDR3 reads CASSSRVPGSNEKLFF. The CDR3 DNA reads TGTGCCAGCAGCAGCCGCGTGCCAGGGTCCAATGAAAAACTGTTTTTT. Full variable domain (rest looked up from reference TRBV11-3 and TRBJ1-4): EAGVVQSPRYKIIEKKQPVAFWCNPISGHNTLYWYLQNLGQGPELLIRYENEEAVDDSQLPKDRFSAERLKGVDSTLKIQPAELGDSAVYLCASSSRVPGSNEKLFFGSGTQLSVL.